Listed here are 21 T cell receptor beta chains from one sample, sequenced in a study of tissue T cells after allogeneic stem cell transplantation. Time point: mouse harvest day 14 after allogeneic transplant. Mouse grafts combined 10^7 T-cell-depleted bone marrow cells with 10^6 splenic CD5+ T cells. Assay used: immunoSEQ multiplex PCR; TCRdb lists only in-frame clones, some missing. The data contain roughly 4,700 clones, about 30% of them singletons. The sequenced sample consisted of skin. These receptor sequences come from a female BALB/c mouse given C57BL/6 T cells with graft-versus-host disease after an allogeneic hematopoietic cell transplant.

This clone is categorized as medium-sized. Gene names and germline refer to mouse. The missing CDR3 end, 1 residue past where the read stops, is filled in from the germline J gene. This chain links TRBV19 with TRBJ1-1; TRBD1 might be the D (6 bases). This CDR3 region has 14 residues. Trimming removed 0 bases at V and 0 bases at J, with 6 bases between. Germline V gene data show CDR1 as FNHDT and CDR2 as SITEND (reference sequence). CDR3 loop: CASSIGTANTEVFF. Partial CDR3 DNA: TGTGCCAGCAGTATAGGGACAGCAAACACAGAAGTCTTC.

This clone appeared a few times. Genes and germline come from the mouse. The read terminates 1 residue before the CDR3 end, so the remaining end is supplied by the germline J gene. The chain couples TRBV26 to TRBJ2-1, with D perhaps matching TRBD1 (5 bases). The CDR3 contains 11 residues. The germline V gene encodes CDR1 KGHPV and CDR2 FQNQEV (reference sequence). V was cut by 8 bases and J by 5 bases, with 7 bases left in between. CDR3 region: CASLRDAEQFF. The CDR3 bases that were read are TGTGCCAGCCTCAGGGATGCTGAGCAGTTC.

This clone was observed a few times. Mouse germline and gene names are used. The CDR3 protein is CSSSLGGSQDTQYF. The CDR3 DNA, read in part, is TGCTCCAGCAGTCTGGGGGGTAGCCAAGACACCCAGTAC. This chain uses TRBV23 with TRBJ2-5; the DNA was not used to check the table's D call, TRBD2. The read falls 1 residue short of the CDR3 end, and the missing part is taken from the germline J gene. Germline lookup yields CDR1 KGHTA and CDR2 FQNQQP. CDR3 length equals 14 residues.

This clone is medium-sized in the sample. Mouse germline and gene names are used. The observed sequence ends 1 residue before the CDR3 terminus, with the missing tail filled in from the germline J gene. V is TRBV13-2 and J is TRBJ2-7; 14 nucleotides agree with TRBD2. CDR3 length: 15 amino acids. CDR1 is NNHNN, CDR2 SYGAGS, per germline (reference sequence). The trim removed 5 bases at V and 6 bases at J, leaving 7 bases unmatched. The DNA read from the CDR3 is TGTGCCAGCGGACCGGGACTGGGGGGGCGCTCTGAACAGTAC. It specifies CASGPGLGGRSEQY. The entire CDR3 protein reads CASGPGLGGRSEQYF.

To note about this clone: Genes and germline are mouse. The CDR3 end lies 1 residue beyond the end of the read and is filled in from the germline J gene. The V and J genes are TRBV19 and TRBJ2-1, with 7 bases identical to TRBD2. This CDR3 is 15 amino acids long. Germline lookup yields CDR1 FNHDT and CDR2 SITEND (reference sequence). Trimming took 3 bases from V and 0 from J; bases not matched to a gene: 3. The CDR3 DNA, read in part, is TGTGCCAGCAGTAGCTGGGGGTATAACTATGCTGAGCAGTTC. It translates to CASSSWGYNYAEQF. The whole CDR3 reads CASSSWGYNYAEQFF.

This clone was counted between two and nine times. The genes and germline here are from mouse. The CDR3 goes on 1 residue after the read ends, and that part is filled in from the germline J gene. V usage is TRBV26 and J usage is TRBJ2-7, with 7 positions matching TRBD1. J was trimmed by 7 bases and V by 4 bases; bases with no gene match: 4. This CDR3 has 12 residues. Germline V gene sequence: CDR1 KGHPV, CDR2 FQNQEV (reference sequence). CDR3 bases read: TGTGCCAGCAGTCCGACAGGGAGCGAACAGTAC. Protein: CASSPTGSEQY. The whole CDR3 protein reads CASSPTGSEQYF.

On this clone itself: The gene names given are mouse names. CDR3 DNA, as far as it was read: TGTGCCAGCTCTCCCTTCGGGGGGGCAAACACCGGGCAGCTCTAC. It specifies CASSPFGGANTGQLY. The whole CDR3 protein reads CASSPFGGANTGQLYF. V usage is TRBV12-2 and J usage is TRBJ2-2; 7 bases line up with TRBD2. The read ends 1 residue early relative to the CDR3; the germline J gene fills the gap. CDR3 size: 16 residues. The trim removed 2 bases at V and 0 bases at J, leaving 5 bases unmatched. CDR1 SGHLS and CDR2 HYDKME come from the germline V gene. The full variable domain, rest sourced from reference TRBV12-2 and TRBJ2-2, is NSGVVQSPRYIIKGKGERSILKCIPISGHLSVAWYQQTQGQELKFFIQHYDKMERDKGNLPSRFSVQQFDDYHSEMNMSALELEDSAVYFCASSPFGGANTGQLYFGEGSKLTVL.

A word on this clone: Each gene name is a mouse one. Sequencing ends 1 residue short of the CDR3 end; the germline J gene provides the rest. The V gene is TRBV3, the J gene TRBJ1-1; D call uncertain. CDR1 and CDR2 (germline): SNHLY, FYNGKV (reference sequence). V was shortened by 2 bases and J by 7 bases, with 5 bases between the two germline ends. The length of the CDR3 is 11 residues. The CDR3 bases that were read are TGTGCCAGCAGCTTAAAGGGAGAAGTCTTC. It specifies CASSLKGEVF. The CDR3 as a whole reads CASSLKGEVFF.

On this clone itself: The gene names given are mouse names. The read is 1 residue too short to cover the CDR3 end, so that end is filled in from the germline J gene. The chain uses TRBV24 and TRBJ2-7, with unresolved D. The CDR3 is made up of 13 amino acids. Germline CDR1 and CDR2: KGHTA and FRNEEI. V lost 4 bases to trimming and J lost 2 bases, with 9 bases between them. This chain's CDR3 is CASSPRTAYEQYF. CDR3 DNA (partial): TGTGCCAGCAGTCCCCGAACAGCCTATGAACAGTAC.

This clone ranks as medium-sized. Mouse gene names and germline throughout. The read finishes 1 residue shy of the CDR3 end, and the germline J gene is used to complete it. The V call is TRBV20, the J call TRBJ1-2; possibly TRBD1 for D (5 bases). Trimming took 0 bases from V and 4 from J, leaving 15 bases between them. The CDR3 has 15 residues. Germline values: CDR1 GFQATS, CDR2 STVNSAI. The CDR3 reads CGARDPRGWGSDYTF. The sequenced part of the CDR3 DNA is TGTGGTGCTAGGGATCCGAGGGGCTGGGGCTCCGACTACACC.

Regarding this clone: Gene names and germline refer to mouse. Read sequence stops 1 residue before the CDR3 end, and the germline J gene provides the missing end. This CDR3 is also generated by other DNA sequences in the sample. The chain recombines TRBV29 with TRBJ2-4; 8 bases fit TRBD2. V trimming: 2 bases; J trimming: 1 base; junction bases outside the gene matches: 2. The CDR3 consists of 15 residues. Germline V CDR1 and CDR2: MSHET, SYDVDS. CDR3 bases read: TGTGCTAGCAGTTTAGGGGGGGCGGGTCAAAACACCTTGTAC. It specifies CASSLGGAGQNTLY. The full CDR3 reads CASSLGGAGQNTLYF.

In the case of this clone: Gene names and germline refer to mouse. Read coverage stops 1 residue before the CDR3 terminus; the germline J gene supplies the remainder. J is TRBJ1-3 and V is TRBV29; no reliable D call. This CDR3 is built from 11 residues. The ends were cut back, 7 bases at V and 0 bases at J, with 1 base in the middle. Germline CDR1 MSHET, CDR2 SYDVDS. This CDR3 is CASNSGNTLYF. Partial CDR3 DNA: TGTGCTAGCAATTCTGGAAATACGCTCTAT. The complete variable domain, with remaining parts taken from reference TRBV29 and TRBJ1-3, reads DMKVTQMPRYLIKRMGENVLLECGQDMSHETMYWYRQDPGLGLQLIYISYDVDSNSEGDIPKGYRVSRKKREHFSLILDSAKTNQTSVYFCASNSGNTLYFGEGSRLIVV.

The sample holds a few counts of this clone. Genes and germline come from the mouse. CDR3: CASSQGGWNNQAPLF. Partial CDR3 DNA: TGTGCCAGCAGCCAAGGGGGCTGGAACAACCAGGCTCCGCTT. This chain connects TRBV2 to TRBJ1-5; the D gene is possibly TRBD1 (5 bases). The read ends 1 residue early relative to the CDR3; the germline J gene fills the gap. The CDR3 has 15 amino acids. Germline V CDR1 and CDR2: LGHNA, YSYQKL. Trimming stripped 1 base from V and 1 base from J, with 8 bases between.

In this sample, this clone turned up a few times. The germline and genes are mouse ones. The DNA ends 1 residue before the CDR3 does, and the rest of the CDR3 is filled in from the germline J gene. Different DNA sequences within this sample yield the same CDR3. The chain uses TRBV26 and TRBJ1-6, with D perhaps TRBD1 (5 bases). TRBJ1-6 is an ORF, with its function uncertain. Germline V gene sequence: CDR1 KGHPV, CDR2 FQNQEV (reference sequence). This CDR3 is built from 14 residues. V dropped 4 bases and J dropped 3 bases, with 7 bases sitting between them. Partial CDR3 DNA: TGTGCCAGCAGTCCCGACAGCTATAATTCGCCCCTCTAC. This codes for CASSPDSYNSPLY. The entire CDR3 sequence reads CASSPDSYNSPLYF.

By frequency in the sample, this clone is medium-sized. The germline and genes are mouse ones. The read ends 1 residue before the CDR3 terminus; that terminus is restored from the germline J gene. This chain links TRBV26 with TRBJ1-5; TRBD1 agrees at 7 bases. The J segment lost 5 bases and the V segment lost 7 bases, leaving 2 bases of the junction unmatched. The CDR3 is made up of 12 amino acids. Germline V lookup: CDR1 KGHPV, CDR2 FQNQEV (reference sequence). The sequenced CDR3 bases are TGTGCCAGCACGGGACAGCACCAGGCTCCGCTT. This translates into CASTGQHQAPL. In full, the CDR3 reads CASTGQHQAPLF.

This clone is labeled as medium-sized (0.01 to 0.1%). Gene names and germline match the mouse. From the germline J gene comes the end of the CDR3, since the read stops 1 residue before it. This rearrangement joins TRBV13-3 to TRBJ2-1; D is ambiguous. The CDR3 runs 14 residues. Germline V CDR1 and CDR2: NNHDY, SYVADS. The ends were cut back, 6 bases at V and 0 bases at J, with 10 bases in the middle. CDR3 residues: CASTEGYNYAEQFF. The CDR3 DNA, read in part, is TGTGCCAGCACCGAAGGGTATAACTATGCTGAGCAGTTC.

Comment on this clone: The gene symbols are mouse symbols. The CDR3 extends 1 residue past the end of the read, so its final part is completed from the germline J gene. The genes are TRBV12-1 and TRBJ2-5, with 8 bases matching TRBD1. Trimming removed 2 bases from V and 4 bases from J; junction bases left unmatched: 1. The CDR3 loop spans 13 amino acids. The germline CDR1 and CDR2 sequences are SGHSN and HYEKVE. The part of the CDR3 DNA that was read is TGTGCCAGCTCTCAGGACAGGGAAGACACCCAGTAC. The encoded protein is CASSQDREDTQY. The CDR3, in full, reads CASSQDREDTQYF.

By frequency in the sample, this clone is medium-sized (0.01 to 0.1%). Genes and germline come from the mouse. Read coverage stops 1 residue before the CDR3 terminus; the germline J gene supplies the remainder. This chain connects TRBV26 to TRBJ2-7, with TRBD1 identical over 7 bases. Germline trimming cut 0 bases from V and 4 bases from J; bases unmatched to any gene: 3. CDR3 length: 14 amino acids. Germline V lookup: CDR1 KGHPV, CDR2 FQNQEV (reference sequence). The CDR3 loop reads CASSLSHRGYEQYF. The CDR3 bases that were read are TGTGCCAGCAGTCTGTCGCACAGGGGTTATGAACAGTAC.

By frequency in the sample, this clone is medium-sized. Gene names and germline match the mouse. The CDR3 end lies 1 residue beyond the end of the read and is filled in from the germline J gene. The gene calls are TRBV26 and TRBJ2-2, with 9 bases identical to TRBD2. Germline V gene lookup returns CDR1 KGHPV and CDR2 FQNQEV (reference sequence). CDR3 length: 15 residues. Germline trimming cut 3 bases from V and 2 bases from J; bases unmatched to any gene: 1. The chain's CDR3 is CASSLGTGNTGQLYF. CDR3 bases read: TGTGCCAGCAGTCTCGGGACTGGGAACACCGGGCAGCTCTAC.

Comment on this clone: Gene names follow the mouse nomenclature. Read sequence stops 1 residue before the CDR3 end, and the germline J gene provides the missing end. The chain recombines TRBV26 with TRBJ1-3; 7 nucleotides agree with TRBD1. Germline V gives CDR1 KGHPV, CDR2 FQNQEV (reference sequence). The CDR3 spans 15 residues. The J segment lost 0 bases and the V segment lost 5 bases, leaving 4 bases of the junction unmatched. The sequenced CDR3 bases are TGTGCCAGCAGTGGGACAGCACATTCTGGAAATACGCTCTAT. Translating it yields CASSGTAHSGNTLY. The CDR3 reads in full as CASSGTAHSGNTLYF.

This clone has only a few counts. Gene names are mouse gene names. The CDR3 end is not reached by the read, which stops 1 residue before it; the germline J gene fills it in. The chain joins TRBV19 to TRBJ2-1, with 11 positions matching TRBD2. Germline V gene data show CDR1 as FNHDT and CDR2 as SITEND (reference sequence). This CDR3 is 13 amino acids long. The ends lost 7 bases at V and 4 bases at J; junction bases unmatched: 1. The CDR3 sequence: CASGDWGYAEQFF. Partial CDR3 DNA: TGTGCCAGCGGGGACTGGGGGTATGCTGAGCAGTTC.